Here is one T cell receptor beta chain with its context. Its antigen remains unidentified. The entry originates in a study of beta chain features in type 1 diabetes. Study findings and constraints: In all four CD4+ subsets, TCRB CDR3 length was significantly, moderately reduced in type 1 diabetes. In patients and controls equally, PCR might favor templates that are shorter.

cDNA synthesis used the whole RNA isolate, giving expressed TCRB sequences. Produced via immunoSEQ multiplex PCR; TCRdb's table is partial and in-frame only. Counted here are some 350,000 clones, around a tenth occurring once; the ten biggest clones make up about 0.6%. Trimming shortened V by 4 bases and J by 2 bases, and 13 bases separated the two germline ends. Germline-derived CDR1 and CDR2 are SGHRS and YFSETQ. The CDR3 contains 15 residues. A heparinised blood draw that averaged roughly 110 mL was obtained once from each donor. The chain joins TRBV5-1 to TRBJ1-5, with D possibly being TRBD1 (5 bases). The specimen sequenced was central memory CD4+ T cells from blood. The TCR comes from a man under 40 with type 1 diabetes. Here the CDR3 reads CASSPIPGRNQPQHF. The CDR3 DNA reads TGCGCCAGCAGCCCCATCCCAGGGCGCAATCAGCCCCAGCATTTT.